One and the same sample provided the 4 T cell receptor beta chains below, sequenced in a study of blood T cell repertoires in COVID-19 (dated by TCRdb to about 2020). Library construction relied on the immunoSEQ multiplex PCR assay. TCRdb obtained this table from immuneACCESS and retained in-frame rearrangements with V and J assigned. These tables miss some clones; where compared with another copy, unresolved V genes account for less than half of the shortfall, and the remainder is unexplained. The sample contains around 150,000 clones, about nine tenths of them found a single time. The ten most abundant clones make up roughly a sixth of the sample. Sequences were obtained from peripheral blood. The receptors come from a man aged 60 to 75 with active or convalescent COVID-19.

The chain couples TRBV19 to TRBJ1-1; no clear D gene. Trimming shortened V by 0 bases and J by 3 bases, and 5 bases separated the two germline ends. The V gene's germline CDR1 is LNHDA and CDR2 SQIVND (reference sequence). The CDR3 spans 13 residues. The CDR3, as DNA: TGTGCCAGTAGTATAGATCGGGACACTGAAGCTTTCTTT. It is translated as CASSIDRDTEAFF.

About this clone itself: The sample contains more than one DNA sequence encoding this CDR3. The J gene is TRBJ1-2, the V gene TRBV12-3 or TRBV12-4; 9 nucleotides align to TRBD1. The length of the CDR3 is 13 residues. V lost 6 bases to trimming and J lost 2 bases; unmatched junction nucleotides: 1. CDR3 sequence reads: CASRGTGNYGYTF. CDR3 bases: TGTGCCAGCAGAGGGACAGGGAACTATGGCTACACCTTC.

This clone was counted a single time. The CDR3 loop is CASSSPGTGRTEAFF. As DNA, the CDR3 is TGTGCCAGTAGTTCCCCAGGGACAGGGAGAACTGAAGCTTTCTTT. The chain combines TRBV19 with TRBJ1-1, with 9 bases aligning to TRBD1. This CDR3 contains 15 residues. Trimming removed 5 bases from V and 5 bases from J; junction bases left unmatched: 9. Germline V gene data show CDR1 as LNHDA and CDR2 as SQIVND (reference sequence).

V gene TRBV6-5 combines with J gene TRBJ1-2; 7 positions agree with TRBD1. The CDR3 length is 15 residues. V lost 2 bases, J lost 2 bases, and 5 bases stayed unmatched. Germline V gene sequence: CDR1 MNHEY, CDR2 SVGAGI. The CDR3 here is CASSYQGGRNYGYTF. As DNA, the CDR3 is TGTGCCAGCAGTTACCAAGGGGGCCGCAACTATGGCTACACCTTC.